The source of this TCR beta chain is a study of blood T cell repertoires in COVID-19. Across the study: Samples representing acute and convalescent COVID-19 were sourced from the United States, Italy and Spain. Sources were T cells, B-cell-depleted T cells, or PBMCs; the material itself was cDNA or gDNA.

As processed by the authors: Estimated nucleated cell counts came from reference gene primer amplification. TCRdb's copy holds only in-frame clones and misses some; the assay was immunoSEQ multiplex PCR. The V and J calls and clone size come from that table; D and trimming were worked out from the DNA. The sample lists fewer than 80,000 clones, 80% to 90% occurring once. In its sample, this clone was seen a few times. The sequencing sample was made of peripheral blood. The receptor was isolated from a man under 40 with acute or convalescent COVID-19.

DNA for the CDR3: TGTGCCAGCAGCCAGCATCTCCAGGGGAGTGGAGAAAACATTCAGTACTTC. This encodes CASSQHLQGSGENIQYF. The gene calls are TRBV4-2 and TRBJ2-4, with D tentatively TRBD1 (6 bases). Per the germline V gene, CDR1 is LGHNA and CDR2 is YNFKEQ. This CDR3 comprises 17 residues. V shed 3 bases and J shed 5 bases, with 20 bases lying between them.